This T cell receptor (beta chain) was identified in a study of response to subunit inactivated influenza vaccine. From the RT-PCR reads, TCRdb called clonotypes with MiXCR, one entry per CDR3 protein. The sample lists 500,000 to 550,000 distinct CDR3 sequences; roughly a quarter were seen once. V was pared by 6 bases and J by 1 base, with 12 bases between. The CDR3 totals 13 residues. CDR1 and CDR2 (germline): DFQATT, SNEGSKA (reference sequence). This clonotype occurred a few times. These sequences were also reported in another study, on T cells expressing NK-cell markers. From that second work: Production of TCR beta cDNA relied on 5'RACE template switching with UMIs.

The chain is built from TRBV20-1 and TRBJ1-1; D is possibly TRBD1 (5 bases). Material: CD4+ T cells sorted from PBMCs, obtained roughly 12 days after vaccination. This TCR was sampled from a man in his forties or fifties who received an inactivated influenza vaccine. CDR3 nucleotides: TGCAGTGCCCACAGGACCCCGAACACTGAAGCTTTCTTT. Amino acids: CSAHRTPNTEAFF.